This T cell receptor (beta chain) was sequenced for a study of cytomegalovirus exposure and HLA in healthy donors. At the level of the study: An earlier analysis identified 110 million or so unique TCR beta sequences in about 200 million T cells. The Caucasian-associated ancestry cluster held over 65% of 350 to 450 genotyped donors. Study-level points and caveats: Later analysis indicated greater clonal expansion among HLA-associated TCR beta chains than among equally common other chains.

On this clone itself: Its antigen is unknown.

PCR employed 60 Vbeta and 13 Jbeta primers. Clones were read by immunoSEQ multiplex PCR, and TCRdb kept only the in-frame ones, dropping some. The sample consists of just under 70,000 clones, 75% to 85% of them appearing once. The CDR3 sequence is 18 residues long. Germline V gene lookup returns CDR1 SGHTA and CDR2 FQGNSA. Losses at the gene ends were 5 bases for V and 1 base for J; bases not matched to a gene: 16. Sequences were obtained from PBMCs. The source is a human donor in good health. The chain employs TRBV7-2 and TRBJ2-7; 8 positions match TRBD2. In DNA form, the CDR3 reads TGTGCCAGCAGCCCGGGGGGCTTTGGGCGGGGGGTGTCCTACGAGCAGTACTTC. Amino acids: CASSPGGFGRGVSYEQYF.